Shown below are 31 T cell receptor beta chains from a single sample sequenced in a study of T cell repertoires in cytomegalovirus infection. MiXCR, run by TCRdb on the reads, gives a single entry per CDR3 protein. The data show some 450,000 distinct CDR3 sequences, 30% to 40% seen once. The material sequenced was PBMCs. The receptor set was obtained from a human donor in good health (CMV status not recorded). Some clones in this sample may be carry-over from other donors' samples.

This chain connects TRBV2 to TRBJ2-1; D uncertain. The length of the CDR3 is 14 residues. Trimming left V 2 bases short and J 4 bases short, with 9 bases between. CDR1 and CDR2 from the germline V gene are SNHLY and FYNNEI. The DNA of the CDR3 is TGTGCCAGCAGTGAACCAAAGGCGTACAATGAGCAGTTCTTC. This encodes CASSEPKAYNEQFF.

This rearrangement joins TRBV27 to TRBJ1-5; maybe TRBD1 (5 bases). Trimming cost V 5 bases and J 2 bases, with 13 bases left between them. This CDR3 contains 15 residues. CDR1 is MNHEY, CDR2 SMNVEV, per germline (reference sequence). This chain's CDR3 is CASSALLGRNQPQHF. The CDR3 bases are TGTGCCAGCAGTGCCCTCTTGGGGCGCAATCAGCCCCAGCATTTT.

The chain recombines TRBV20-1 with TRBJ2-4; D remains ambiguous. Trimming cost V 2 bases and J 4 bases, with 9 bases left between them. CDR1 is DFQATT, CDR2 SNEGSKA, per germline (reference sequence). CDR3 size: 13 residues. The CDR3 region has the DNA TGCAGTGCTAGATCCGGATCTAAAAACATTCAGTACTTC. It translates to CSARSGSKNIQYF.

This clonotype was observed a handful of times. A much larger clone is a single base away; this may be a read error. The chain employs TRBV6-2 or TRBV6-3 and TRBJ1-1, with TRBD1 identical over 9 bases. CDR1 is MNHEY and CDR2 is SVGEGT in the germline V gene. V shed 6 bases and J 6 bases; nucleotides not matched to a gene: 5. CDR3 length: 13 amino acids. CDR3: CASRGQGFPEAFF. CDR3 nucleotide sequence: TGTGCCAGCAGGGGACAGGGTTTCCCTGAAGCTTTCTTT.

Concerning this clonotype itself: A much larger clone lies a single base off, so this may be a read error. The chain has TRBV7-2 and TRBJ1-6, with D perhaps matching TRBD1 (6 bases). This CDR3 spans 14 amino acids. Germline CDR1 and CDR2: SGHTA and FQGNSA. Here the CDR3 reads CASSRDTSNSPPHF. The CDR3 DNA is TGTGCCAGCAGCCGGGACACCTCGAATTCACCCCCCCACTTT.

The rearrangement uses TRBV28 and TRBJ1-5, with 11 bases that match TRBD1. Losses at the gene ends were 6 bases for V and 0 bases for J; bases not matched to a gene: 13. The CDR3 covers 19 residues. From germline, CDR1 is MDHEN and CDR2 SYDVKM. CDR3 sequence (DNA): TGTGCCAGCAGCCTACCCGGGACAGGGGGACAGGGTAGCAATCAGCCCCAGCATTTT. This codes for CASSLPGTGGQGSNQPQHF.

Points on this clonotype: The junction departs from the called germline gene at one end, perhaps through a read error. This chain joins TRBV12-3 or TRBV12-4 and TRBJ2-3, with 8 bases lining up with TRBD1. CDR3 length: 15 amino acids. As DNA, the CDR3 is TGTGACAGCAGTTACTCGACAGGGGGCACAGATACGCAGTATTTT. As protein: CDSSYSTGGTDTQYF.

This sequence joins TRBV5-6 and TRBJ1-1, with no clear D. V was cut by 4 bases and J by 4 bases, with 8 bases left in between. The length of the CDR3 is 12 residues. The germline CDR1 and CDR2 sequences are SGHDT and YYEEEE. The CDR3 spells CASSVEGTEAFF. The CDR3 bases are TGTGCCAGCAGCGTGGAGGGCACTGAAGCTTTCTTT. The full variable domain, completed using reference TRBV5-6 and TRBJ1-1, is DAGVTQSPTHLIKTRGQQVTLRCSPKSGHDTVSWYQQALGQGPQFIFQYYEEEERQRGNFPDRFSGHQFPNYSSELNVNALLLGDSALYLCASSVEGTEAFFGQGTRLTVV.

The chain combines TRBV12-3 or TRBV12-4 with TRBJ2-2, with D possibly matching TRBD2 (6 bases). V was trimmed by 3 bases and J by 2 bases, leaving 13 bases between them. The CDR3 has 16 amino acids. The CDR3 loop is CASSFWASVNTGELFF. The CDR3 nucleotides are TGTGCCAGCAGTTTTTGGGCTAGCGTAAACACCGGGGAGCTGTTTTTT.

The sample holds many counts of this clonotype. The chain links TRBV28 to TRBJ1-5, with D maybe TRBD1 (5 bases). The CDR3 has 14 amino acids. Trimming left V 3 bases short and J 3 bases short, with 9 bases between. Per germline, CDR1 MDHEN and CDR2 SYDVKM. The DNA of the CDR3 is TGTGCCAGCAGTTTGGGGGTCCTCAATCAGCCCCAGCATTTT. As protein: CASSLGVLNQPQHF.

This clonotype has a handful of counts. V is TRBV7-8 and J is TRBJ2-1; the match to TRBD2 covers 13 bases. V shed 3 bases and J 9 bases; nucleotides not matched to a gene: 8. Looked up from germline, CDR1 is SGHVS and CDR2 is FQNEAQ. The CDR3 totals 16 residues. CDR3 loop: CASSLTGTSGEREQFF. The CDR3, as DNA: TGTGCCAGCAGCTTGACCGGGACTAGCGGGGAGCGTGAGCAGTTCTTC.

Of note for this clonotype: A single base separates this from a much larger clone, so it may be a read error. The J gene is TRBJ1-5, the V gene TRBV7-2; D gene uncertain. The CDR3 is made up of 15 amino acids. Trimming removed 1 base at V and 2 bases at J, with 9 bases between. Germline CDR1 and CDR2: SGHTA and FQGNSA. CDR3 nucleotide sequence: TGTGCCAGCAGCTTAGGGTCTCGATGCAATCAGCCCCAGCATTTT. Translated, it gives CASSLGSRCNQPQHF.

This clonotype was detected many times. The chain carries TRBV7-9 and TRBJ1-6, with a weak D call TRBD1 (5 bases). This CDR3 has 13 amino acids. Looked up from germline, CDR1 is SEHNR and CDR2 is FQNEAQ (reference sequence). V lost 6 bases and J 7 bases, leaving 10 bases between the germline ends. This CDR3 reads CASSSGGNSPLHF. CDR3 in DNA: TGTGCCAGCAGTTCGGGGGGGAATTCACCCCTCCACTTT.

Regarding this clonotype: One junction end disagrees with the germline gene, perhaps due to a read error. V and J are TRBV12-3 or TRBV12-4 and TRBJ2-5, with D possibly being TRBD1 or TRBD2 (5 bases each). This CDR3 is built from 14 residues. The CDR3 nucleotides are TGTGCCAGCAGTTTAGACAGGTCTTGGGAGACCAAGTACTTC. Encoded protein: CASSLDRSWETKYF.

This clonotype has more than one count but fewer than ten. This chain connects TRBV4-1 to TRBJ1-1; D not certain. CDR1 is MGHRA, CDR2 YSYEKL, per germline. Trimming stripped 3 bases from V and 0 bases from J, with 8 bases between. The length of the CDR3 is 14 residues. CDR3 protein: CASSQGNLNTEAFF. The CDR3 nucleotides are TGCGCCAGCAGCCAGGGCAACTTGAACACTGAAGCTTTCTTT.

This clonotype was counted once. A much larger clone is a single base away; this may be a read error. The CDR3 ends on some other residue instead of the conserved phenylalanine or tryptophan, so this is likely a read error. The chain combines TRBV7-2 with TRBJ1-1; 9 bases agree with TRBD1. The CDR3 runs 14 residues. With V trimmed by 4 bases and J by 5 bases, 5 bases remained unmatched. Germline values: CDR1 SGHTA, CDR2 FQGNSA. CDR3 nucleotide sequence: TGTGCCAGCAGCTGGGGGGACAGGGTGACTGAAGCTTTCTCT. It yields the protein CASSWGDRVTEAFS.

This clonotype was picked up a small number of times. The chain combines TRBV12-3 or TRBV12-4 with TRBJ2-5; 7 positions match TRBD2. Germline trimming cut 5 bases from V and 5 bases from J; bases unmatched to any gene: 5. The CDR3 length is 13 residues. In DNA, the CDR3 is TGTGCCAGCAGTAACTGGGAGGGTGAGACCCAGTACTTC. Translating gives CASSNWEGETQYF.

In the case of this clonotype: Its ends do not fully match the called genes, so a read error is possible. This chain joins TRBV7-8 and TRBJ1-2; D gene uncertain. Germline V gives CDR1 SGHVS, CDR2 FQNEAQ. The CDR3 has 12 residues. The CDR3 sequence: CASSPLGYDYTF. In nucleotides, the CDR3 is TGTGCCAGCAGCCCCTTGGGATATGACTACACCTTC.

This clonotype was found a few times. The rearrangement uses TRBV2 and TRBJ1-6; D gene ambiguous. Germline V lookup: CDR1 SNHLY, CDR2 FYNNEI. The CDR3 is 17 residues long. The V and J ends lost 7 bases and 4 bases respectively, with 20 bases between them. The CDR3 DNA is TGTGCCAGCACACTCCCGCCCCGTAGCTCTTATAATTCACCCCTCCACTTT. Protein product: CASTLPPRSSYNSPLHF.

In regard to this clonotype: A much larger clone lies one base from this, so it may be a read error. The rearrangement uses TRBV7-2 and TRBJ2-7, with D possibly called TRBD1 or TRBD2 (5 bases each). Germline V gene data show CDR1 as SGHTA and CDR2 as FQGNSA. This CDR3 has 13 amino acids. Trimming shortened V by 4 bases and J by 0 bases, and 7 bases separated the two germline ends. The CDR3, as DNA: TGTGCCAGCAGCTGGGACGGCTCCTACGAGCAGTACTTC. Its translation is CASSWDGSYEQYF. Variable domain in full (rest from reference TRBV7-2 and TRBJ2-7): GAGVSQSPSNKVTEKGKDVELRCDPISGHTALYWYRQSLGQGLEFLIYFQGNSAPDKSGLPSDRFSAERTGGSVSTLTIQRTQQEDSAVYLCASSWDGSYEQYFGPGTRLTVT.

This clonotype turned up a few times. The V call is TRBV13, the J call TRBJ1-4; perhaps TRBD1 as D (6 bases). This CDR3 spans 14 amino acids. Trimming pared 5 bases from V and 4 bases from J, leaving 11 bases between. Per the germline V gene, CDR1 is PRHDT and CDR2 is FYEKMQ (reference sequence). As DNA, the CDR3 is TGTGCCAGCAGCGAAGACAGGCTTAATGAAAAACTGTTTTTT. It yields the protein CASSEDRLNEKLFF.

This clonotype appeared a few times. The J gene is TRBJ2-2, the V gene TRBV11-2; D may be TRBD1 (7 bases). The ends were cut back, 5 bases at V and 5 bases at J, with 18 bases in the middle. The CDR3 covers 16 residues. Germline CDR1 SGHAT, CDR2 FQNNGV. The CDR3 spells CASSPMGAGGTGELFF. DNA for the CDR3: TGTGCCAGCAGCCCTATGGGGGCAGGGGGGACCGGGGAGCTGTTTTTT.

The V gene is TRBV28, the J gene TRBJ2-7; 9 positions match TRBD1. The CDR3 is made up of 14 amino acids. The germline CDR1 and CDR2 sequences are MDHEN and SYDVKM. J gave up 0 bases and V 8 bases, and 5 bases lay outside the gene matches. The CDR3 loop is CASCRQGGSYEQYF. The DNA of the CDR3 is TGTGCCAGCTGTAGACAGGGGGGCTCCTACGAGCAGTACTTC.

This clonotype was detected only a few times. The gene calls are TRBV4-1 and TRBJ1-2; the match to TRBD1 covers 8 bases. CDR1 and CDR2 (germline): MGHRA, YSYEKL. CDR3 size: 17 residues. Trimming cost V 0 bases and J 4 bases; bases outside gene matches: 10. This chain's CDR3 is CASSQDPRQGSPYGYTF. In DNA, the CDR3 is TGCGCCAGCAGCCAAGATCCGAGACAGGGGTCCCCCTATGGCTACACCTTC.

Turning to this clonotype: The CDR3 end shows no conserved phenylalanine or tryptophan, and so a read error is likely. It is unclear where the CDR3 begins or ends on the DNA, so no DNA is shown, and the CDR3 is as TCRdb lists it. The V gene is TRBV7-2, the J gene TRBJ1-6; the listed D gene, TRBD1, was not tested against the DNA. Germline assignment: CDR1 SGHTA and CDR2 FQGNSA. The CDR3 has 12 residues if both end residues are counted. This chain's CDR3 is CASSPPSPPRHL.

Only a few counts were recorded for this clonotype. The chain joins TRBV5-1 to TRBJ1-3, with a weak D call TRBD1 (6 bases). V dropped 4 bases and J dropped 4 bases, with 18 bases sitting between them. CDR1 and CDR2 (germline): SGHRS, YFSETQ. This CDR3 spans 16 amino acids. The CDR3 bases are TGCGCCAGCAGCAGTTCCAGGGGCACGGGAGGAAACACCATATATTTT. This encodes CASSSSRGTGGNTIYF.

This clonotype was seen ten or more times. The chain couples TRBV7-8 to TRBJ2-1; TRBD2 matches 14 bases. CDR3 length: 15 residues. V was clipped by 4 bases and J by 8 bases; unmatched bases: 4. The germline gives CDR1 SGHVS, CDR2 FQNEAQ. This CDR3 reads CASSSETSGRDEQFF. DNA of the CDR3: TGTGCCAGCAGCTCCGAGACTAGCGGGAGGGATGAGCAGTTCTTC.

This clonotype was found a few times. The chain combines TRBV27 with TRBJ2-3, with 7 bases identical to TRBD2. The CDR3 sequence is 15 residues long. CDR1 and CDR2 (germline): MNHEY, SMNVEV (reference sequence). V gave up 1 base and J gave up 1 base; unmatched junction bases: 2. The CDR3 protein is CASSLFGRGTDTQYF. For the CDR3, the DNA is TGTGCCAGCAGTTTATTTGGGAGGGGCACAGATACGCAGTATTTT.

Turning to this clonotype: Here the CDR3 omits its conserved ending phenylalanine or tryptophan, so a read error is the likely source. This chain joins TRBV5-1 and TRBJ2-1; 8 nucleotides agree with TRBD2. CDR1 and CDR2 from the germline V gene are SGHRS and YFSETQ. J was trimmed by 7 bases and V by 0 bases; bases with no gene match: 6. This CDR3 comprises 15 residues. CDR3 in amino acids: CASSLDGGAANEQFC. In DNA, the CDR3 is TGCGCCAGCAGCTTGGACGGGGGGGCCGCAAATGAGCAGTTCTGC.

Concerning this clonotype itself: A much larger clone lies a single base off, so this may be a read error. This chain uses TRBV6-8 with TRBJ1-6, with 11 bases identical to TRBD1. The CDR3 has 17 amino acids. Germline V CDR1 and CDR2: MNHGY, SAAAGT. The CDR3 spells CASSYSGQGGYNSPLRF. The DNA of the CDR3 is TGTGCCAGCAGTTACTCGGGACAGGGGGGATATAATTCACCCCTCCGCTTT.

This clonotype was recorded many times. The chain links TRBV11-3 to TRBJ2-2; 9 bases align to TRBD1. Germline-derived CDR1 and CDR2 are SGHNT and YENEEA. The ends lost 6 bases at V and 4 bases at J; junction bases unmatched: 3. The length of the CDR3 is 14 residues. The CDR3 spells CASSKTGGTGELFF. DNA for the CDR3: TGTGCCAGCAGTAAGACAGGGGGCACCGGGGAGCTGTTTTTT.